Detailed here is one T cell receptor beta chain. The entry originates in a study of blood T cell repertoires in COVID-19. On the study more broadly: Acute and convalescent COVID-19 samples came from the United States, Italy and Spain. From T cells, B-cell-depleted T cells, or PBMCs came the material, which was cDNA or gDNA.

In the authors' workflow: The assay estimated nucleated cells by amplifying reference gene primers. The method was immunoSEQ multiplex PCR; TCRdb's version includes in-frame clones alone and lacks a portion of them. V and J calls and clone size are those listed in that table; D and trimming were worked out from the DNA. Of about 290,000 clones listed, about 90% are singletons. CDR3 length: 13 amino acids. The ends were cut back, 0 bases at V and 1 base at J, with 3 bases in the middle. Germline CDR1 is SGHAT and CDR2 is FQNNGV. Enrolled during active infection, Seattle patients were then followed longitudinally.

The chain combines TRBV11-2 with TRBJ1-1; D is ambiguous. Sample: peripheral blood. The receptor was isolated from a woman aged 25-40 years with COVID-19, enrolled during active disease. This chain's CDR3 is CASSLDRNTEAFF. CDR3 nucleotide sequence: TGTGCCAGCAGCTTAGACAGGAACACTGAAGCTTTCTTT.